This entry lists 27 T cell receptor beta chains sequenced from one sample in a study of T cell repertoires in cytomegalovirus infection (dated by TCRdb to between 2019 and 2020). The data were produced on an Illumina HiSeq 1500. TCRdb cleaned the public reads at Q25 with fastp, built clones with MiXCR and kept in-frame beta chains. Rows with a matching CDR3 protein are joined into one entry that keeps the most common DNA and genes. This sample is represented by about 830,000 distinct CDR3 sequences; approximately 29% of them were singletons. The ten top clones hold roughly 12% of the sample. Their antigens are not known. Read against the paper, the sample's treatment or condition label means: in vitro stimulation with specific CMV peptide epitopes to enrich CMV-specific T cells. Specimen: cultured CD8+ T cells from PBMCs, collected from culture after CMV antigen stimulation. These receptors all come from a human donor in good health (CMV status not recorded). Some clones in this sample may be carry-over from other donors' samples.

The rearrangement uses TRBV7-2 and TRBJ2-3; 7 nucleotides line up with TRBD2. The CDR3 sequence is 16 residues long. Germline V gene lookup returns CDR1 SGHTA and CDR2 FQGNSA. The V and J ends lost 1 base and 0 bases, in that order; junction bases with no gene match: 4. The CDR3 sequence is CASSLVTSRSTDTQYF. CDR3 nucleotides: TGTGCCAGCAGCTTAGTGACTAGCCGTAGCACAGATACGCAGTATTTT.

This clonotype was seen more than once but under ten times. The rearrangement links TRBV15 to TRBJ2-7, with D possibly matching TRBD1 (6 bases). Deletions cut 8 bases from V and 4 bases from J, with 9 bases between. The CDR3 totals 11 residues. Germline lookup yields CDR1 LNHNV and CDR2 YYDKDF (reference sequence). The CDR3 bases are TGTGCCACCTCAACAGGGTACGAGCAGTACTTC. Its translation: CATSTGYEQYF.

This clonotype has at least ten counts. V is TRBV7-2 and J is TRBJ1-2, with 8 nucleotides matching TRBD1. CDR1 is SGHTA, CDR2 FQGNSA, per germline. The CDR3 contains 14 residues. V was clipped by 5 bases and J by 4 bases; unmatched bases: 6. CDR3 residues: CASSERGQVYGYTF. The CDR3 nucleotides read TGTGCCAGCAGCGAACGGGGACAGGTCTATGGCTACACCTTC. The entire variable domain, with the rest obtained from reference TRBV7-2 and TRBJ1-2, is as follows: GAGVSQSPSNKVTEKGKDVELRCDPISGHTALYWYRQSLGQGLEFLIYFQGNSAPDKSGLPSDRFSAERTGGSVSTLTIQRTQQEDSAVYLCASSERGQVYGYTFGSGTRLTVV.

This rearrangement joins TRBV20-1 to TRBJ2-2; the D is unclear. Germline V CDR1 and CDR2: DFQATT, SNEGSKA (reference sequence). The CDR3 contains 12 residues. V lost 5 bases and J lost 2, with 6 bases in between. The CDR3 sequence is CSARQNTGELFF. The CDR3 DNA reads TGCAGTGCTCGGCAAAACACCGGGGAGCTGTTTTTT.

There are a few counts of this clonotype. The chain couples TRBV20-1 to TRBJ1-2; unclear D gene. The germline CDR1 and CDR2 sequences are DFQATT and SNEGSKA (reference sequence). Trimming took off 3 bases at V and 8 bases at J, with 7 bases between the two ends. This CDR3 is 10 amino acids long. The CDR3 spells CSAREGGYTF. In DNA form, the CDR3 reads TGCAGTGCTAGGGAGGGAGGCTACACCTTC.

The V gene is TRBV28, the J gene TRBJ1-6; no definite D call. Germline-derived CDR1 and CDR2 are MDHEN and SYDVKM. Between the trimmed V and J ends, which lost 3 bases and 4 bases, there was a span of 7 bases. This CDR3 contains 14 residues. Here the CDR3 reads CASSLGYYNSPLHF. The CDR3 DNA reads as TGTGCCAGCAGTTTGGGGTATTATAATTCACCCCTCCACTTT. The full variable domain, rest sourced from reference TRBV28 and TRBJ1-6, is DVKVTQSSRYLVKRTGEKVFLECVQDMDHENMFWYRQDPGLGLRLIYFSYDVKMKEKGDIPEGYSVSREKKERFSLILESASTNQTSMYLCASSLGYYNSPLHFGNGTRLTVT.

This clonotype came up a few times. The chain has TRBV5-1 and TRBJ1-1, with 10 nucleotides matching TRBD1. Trimming took 3 bases from V and 0 from J; bases not matched to a gene: 5. The CDR3 is made up of 16 amino acids. Germline V gene lookup returns CDR1 SGHRS and CDR2 YFSETQ. The CDR3 coding sequence is TGCGCCAGCAGCTGGACAGGGGGTACCATGAACACTGAAGCTTTCTTT. Translated, it gives CASSWTGGTMNTEAFF.

This clonotype has a count of ten or more. The gene calls are TRBV13 and TRBJ1-6; D perhaps matches TRBD1 (6 bases). CDR1 and CDR2 from the germline V gene are PRHDT and FYEKMQ (reference sequence). The length of the CDR3 is 13 residues. V dropped 8 bases and J dropped 10 bases, with 15 bases sitting between them. The CDR3, as DNA: TGTGCCAGCCACCGACGGGGGCGGTCACCCCTCCACTTT. This codes for CASHRRGRSPLHF.

This clonotype was seen many times. The chain employs TRBV6-2 or TRBV6-3 and TRBJ1-2; D uncertain. Deletions cut 0 bases from V and 8 bases from J, with 7 bases between. The CDR3 is 12 amino acids. Germline V gene data show CDR1 as MNHEY and CDR2 as SVGEGT. Here the CDR3 reads CASSYSTRGYTF. CDR3 in DNA: TGTGCCAGCAGTTACTCGACGAGAGGCTACACCTTC.

In DNA, the CDR3 is TGTGCCAGCAGCCCCGTCCTGACAGCTAGGATCGGAGAGACCCAGTACTTC. Translating gives CASSPVLTARIGETQYF. The chain uses TRBV3-1 and TRBJ2-5; D may be TRBD1 (5 bases). Germline V gives CDR1 LGHDT, CDR2 YNNKEL (reference sequence). Trimming took off 4 bases at V and 4 bases at J, with 22 bases between the two ends. The CDR3 totals 17 residues.

The chain couples TRBV7-2 to TRBJ2-1; TRBD1 matches at 7 bases. This CDR3 has 14 amino acids. Unmatched junction bases numbered 6, after V lost 7 bases and J lost 3 bases. Germline lookup yields CDR1 SGHTA and CDR2 FQGNSA. CDR3 sequence reads: CASTRGPYYNEQFF. The CDR3 DNA reads as TGTGCCAGCACAAGGGGGCCCTACTACAATGAGCAGTTCTTC.

V and J are TRBV7-9 and TRBJ1-2, with TRBD1 as a possible D gene (5 bases). Per germline, CDR1 SEHNR and CDR2 FQNEAQ (reference sequence). V lost 2 bases and J 5 bases, leaving 12 bases between the germline ends. This CDR3 region has 14 residues. The CDR3 region is CASSLKGVWYGYTF. CDR3 bases: TGTGCCAGCAGCTTAAAAGGGGTTTGGTATGGCTACACCTTC.

The chain employs TRBV18 and TRBJ1-1, with 11 bases aligning to TRBD1. The germline gives CDR1 KGHSH, CDR2 LQKENI. The CDR3 runs 15 residues. Trimming at V came to 6 bases and at J to 1 base, leaving 4 bases not matched to a gene. The CDR3 spells CASSRTGGANTEAFF. The CDR3 nucleotides are TGTGCCAGCTCCCGGACAGGGGGCGCGAACACTGAAGCTTTCTTT.

This chain connects TRBV2 to TRBJ2-1; tentatively, D is TRBD1 or TRBD2 (6 bases each). CDR1 and CDR2 from the germline V gene are SNHLY and FYNNEI. V was pared by 8 bases and J by 2 bases, with 10 bases between. There are 13 residues in the CDR3. The CDR3 nucleotides read TGTGCCAGCCCCCGGGGGCCCTACAATGAGCAGTTCTTC. Translated, it gives CASPRGPYNEQFF.

In this sample, this clonotype turned up once. The rearrangement joins TRBV27 to TRBJ2-1; D possibly corresponds to TRBD1 (6 bases). CDR1 and CDR2 (germline): MNHEY, SMNVEV (reference sequence). The CDR3 extends over 14 amino acids. Trimming took off 2 bases at V and 5 bases at J, with 10 bases between the two ends. DNA of the CDR3: TGTGCCAGCAGTTTAACAGGGTCCAACAATGAGCAGTTCTTC. Translation gives CASSLTGSNNEQFF.

This clonotype has more than one count but fewer than ten. This chain uses TRBV3-1 with TRBJ1-1, with 8 nucleotides matching TRBD1. CDR1 and CDR2 from the germline V gene are LGHDT and YNNKEL (reference sequence). Trimming at V came to 4 bases and at J to 0 bases, leaving 13 bases not matched to a gene. CDR3 length: 18 residues. The DNA for the CDR3 is TGTGCCAGCAGCCTCACGTTGGGACAGGCGCGAATGAACACTGAAGCTTTCTTT. This translates into CASSLTLGQARMNTEAFF.

The chain recombines TRBV19 with TRBJ1-2; TRBD1 is a possible D gene (6 bases). The germline V and J ends were trimmed by 5 bases and 6 bases, with 19 bases remaining between them. In germline, CDR1 is LNHDA, CDR2 SQIVND (reference sequence). This CDR3 has 15 residues. The CDR3 is CASSDWGQGGDGYTF. The CDR3 nucleotides read TGTGCCAGTAGTGACTGGGGGCAGGGTGGGGATGGCTACACCTTC.

A few counts support this clonotype. The chain joins TRBV9 to TRBJ2-2; tentatively, D is TRBD2 (6 bases). The CDR3 loop spans 18 amino acids. In germline, CDR1 is SGDLS, CDR2 YYNGEE. V gave up 5 bases and J gave up 7 bases, with 27 bases separating them. The CDR3 sequence: CASSIRDSAGRRYGELFF. Here the CDR3 DNA reads TGTGCCAGCAGTATCCGGGACTCTGCAGGACGTCGTTACGGGGAGCTGTTTTTT. The variable domain in full, completed from reference TRBV9 and TRBJ2-2, reads DSGVTQTPKHLITATGQRVTLRCSPRSGDLSVYWYQQSLDQGLQFLIQYYNGEERAKGNILERFSAQQFPDLHSELNLSSLELGDSALYFCASSIRDSAGRRYGELFFGEGSRLTVL.

V and J are TRBV2 and TRBJ1-4; D is ambiguous. Looked up from germline, CDR1 is SNHLY and CDR2 is FYNNEI. CDR3 size: 13 residues. Trimming took off 1 base at V and 14 bases at J, with 14 bases between the two ends. The CDR3 coding sequence is TGTGCCAGCAGTGAAGAAGGCGACGCCGTCCTGTTTTTT. It translates to CASSEEGDAVLFF. Drawing the rest from reference TRBV2 and TRBJ1-4, the complete variable domain is EPEVTQTPSHQVTQMGQEVILRCVPISNHLYFYWYRQILGQKVEFLVSFYNNEISEKSEIFDDQFSVERPDGSNFTLKIRSTKLEDSAMYFCASSEEGDAVLFFGSGTQLSVL.

In its sample, this clonotype was seen many times. CDR3 DNA: TGTGCCAGCAGCCCCGAAGGAGAAAAACTGTTTTTT. Its translation is CASSPEGEKLFF. The chain links TRBV7-9 to TRBJ1-4, with D unclear. Germline V gene lookup returns CDR1 SEHNR and CDR2 FQNEAQ (reference sequence). The CDR3 is 12 residues long. The V and J ends lost 5 bases and 8 bases respectively, with 9 bases between them.

The chain is built from TRBV4-1 and TRBJ1-6; D not resolved. Germline V gives CDR1 MGHRA, CDR2 YSYEKL. This CDR3 spans 15 amino acids. Trimming removed 1 base from V and 4 bases from J, with 8 bases in between. The CDR3 nucleotides read TGCGCCAGCAGCCAAGGACCCTCTTATAATTCACCCCTCCACTTT. Residues: CASSQGPSYNSPLHF.

The CDR3 DNA reads as TGCGCCAGCAGCCAGTTCGCAGACTATGGCTACACCTTC. The encoded protein is CASSQFADYGYTF. The V gene is TRBV4-1, the J gene TRBJ1-2; D gene unclear. Germline CDR1 MGHRA, CDR2 YSYEKL. Trimming cost V 3 bases and J 3 bases, with 8 bases left between them. The CDR3 extends over 13 amino acids.

As to this clonotype: A much larger clone lies a single base off, so this may be a read error. The CDR3 here is CASSLVPQGFDEQYF. In DNA, the CDR3 is TGTGCCAGCAGCTTAGTACCCCAGGGGTTCGATGAGCAGTACTTC. The rearrangement joins TRBV7-6 to TRBJ2-1, with a tentative D call TRBD1 (6 bases). The end of the DNA aligns better with TRBJ2-7, so the J call may be wrong. The CDR3 covers 15 residues. The germline V gene has CDR1 SGHVS and CDR2 FNYEAQ.

This clonotype was recorded many times. J is TRBJ1-6 and V is TRBV7-9; 10 bases map to TRBD1. In germline, CDR1 is SEHNR, CDR2 FQNEAQ (reference sequence). The ends lost 5 bases at V and 6 bases at J; junction bases unmatched: 7. The CDR3 sequence is 16 residues long. For the CDR3, the DNA is TGTGCCAGCAGCCCGGACAGGGGGTTGAGTAATTCACCCCTCCACTTT. It encodes CASSPDRGLSNSPLHF. The full variable domain, with the rest looked up from reference TRBV7-9 and TRBJ1-6, is DTGVSQNPRHKITKRGQNVTFRCDPISEHNRLYWYRQTLGQGPEFLTYFQNEAQLEKSRLLSDRFSAERPKGSFSTLEIQRTEQGDSAMYLCASSPDRGLSNSPLHFGNGTRLTVT.

This clonotype has just a few counts. The gene calls are TRBV7-9 and TRBJ2-1; unclear D gene. Germline CDR1 is SEHNR and CDR2 is FQNEAQ (reference sequence). Trimming removed 5 bases at V and 7 bases at J, with 12 bases between. The CDR3 runs to 13 residues. The CDR3 here is CASSPTLSNEQFF. The CDR3 DNA reads as TGTGCCAGCAGCCCGACATTGAGTAATGAGCAGTTCTTC.

This clonotype was seen many times. The V call is TRBV12-3 or TRBV12-4, the J call TRBJ2-1; 12 bases match TRBD2. With 6 bases clipped from V and 2 bases from J, the junction kept 5 bases outside the gene matches. This CDR3 comprises 16 residues. CDR3 loop: CASSLRLAGAYNEQFF. The CDR3 nucleotides read TGTGCCAGCAGCTTAAGACTAGCGGGGGCCTACAATGAGCAGTTCTTC.

This clonotype showed up just a few times. This may come from a read error, since a much larger clone is one base off. V and J are TRBV7-8 and TRBJ2-1; 8 nucleotides match TRBD2. Trimming took 5 bases from V and 6 from J; bases not matched to a gene: 21. The CDR3 consists of 19 residues. Germline V CDR1 and CDR2: SGHVS, FQNEAQ. The chain's CDR3 is CASSPRGAGGGNKVNEQFF. In DNA form, the CDR3 reads TGTGCCAGCAGCCCCCGAGGCGCTGGCGGGGGGAACAAGGTCAATGAGCAGTTCTTC.